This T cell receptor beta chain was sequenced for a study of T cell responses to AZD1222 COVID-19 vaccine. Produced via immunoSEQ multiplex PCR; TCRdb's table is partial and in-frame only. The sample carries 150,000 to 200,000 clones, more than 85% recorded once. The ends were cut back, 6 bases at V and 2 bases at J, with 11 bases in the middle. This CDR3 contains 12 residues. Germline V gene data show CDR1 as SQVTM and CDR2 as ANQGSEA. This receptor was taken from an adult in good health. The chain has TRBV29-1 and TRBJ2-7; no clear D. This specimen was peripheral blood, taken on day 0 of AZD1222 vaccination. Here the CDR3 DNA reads TGCAGCGTAAACACTGGCACCTACGAGCAGTACTTC. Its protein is CSVNTGTYEQYF.